Detailed here is one T cell receptor beta chain. Its antigen is unknown. This entry comes from a study of T cell clonotyping in hematopoietic cell transplantation. Whole-study findings and limits: Higher Inverse Simpson Index values in graft donor and pretransplant recipient predicted broader posttransplant TCR diversity. After transplant, recipient diversity fell while pathologically expanded clonotypes grew through day 180. Without cell sorting, CD4 versus CD8 contributions remain unresolved.

The CDR3 runs to 15 residues. CDR1 is MNHNY and CDR2 is SVGAGI in the germline V gene (reference sequence). Trimming took 5 bases from V and 1 from J, leaving 14 bases between them. Profiling relied on immunoSEQ multiplex PCR, and the TCRdb table lists in-frame clones only, not all of them. The sample records tens of thousands of clones, about 93% being singletons. The chain combines TRBV6-6 with TRBJ1-1; unclear D gene. Sequenced material: peripheral blood mononuclear cells. This clonotype originated in a woman aged 45-59 years in good health. Some clones in this sample may be carry-over from other donors' samples. This CDR3 reads CASSSPKEGNTEAFF. CDR3 nucleotide sequence: TGTGCCAGCAGTAGTCCCAAAGAGGGGAACACTGAAGCTTTCTTT.